This section outlines one TCR beta chain sequence together with its context. The source of the sample is a study of blood T cell repertoires in COVID-19. Study in general: Spain, Italy and the United States supplied samples that represented acute and convalescent COVID-19.

This CDR3 is built from 17 residues. CDR1 and CDR2 from the germline V gene are ENHRY and SYGVKD. Trimming at V came to 5 bases and at J to 4 bases, leaving 15 bases not matched to a gene. Authors' methods: Nucleated cell number was recorded as an estimate derived from reference gene primer amplification. Assay: immunoSEQ multiplex PCR; the TCRdb copy retains only in-frame clones and omits some. From that table come the V and J calls and clone size; the DNA was used to work out D and trimming. Found here are just under 150,000 clones, 87% of them singletons; the top ten hold about two fifths. The clonotype was recovered from a man aged 50 to 60 who had recovered from COVID-19. The chain combines TRBV10-3 with TRBJ2-7; 9 bases fit TRBD1. Sequencing used peripheral blood. The DNA of the CDR3 is TGTGCCATCAGTACACTGCCGATACAGGGGGCGGGATACGAGCAGTACTTC. Amino acids: CAISTLPIQGAGYEQYF.